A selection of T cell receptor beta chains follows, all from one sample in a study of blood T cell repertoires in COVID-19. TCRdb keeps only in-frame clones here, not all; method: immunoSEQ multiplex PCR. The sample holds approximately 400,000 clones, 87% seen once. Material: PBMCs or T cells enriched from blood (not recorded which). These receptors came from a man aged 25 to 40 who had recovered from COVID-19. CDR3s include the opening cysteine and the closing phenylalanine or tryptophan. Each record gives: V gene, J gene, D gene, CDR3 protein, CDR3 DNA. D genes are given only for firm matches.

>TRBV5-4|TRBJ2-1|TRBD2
CASSLGGGAYNEQFF
TGTGCCAGCAGCTTGGGTGGGGGGGCCTACAATGAGCAGTTCTTC
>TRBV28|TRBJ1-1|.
CASSLPPGVTEAFF
TGTGCCAGCAGTTTACCCCCGGGGGTCACTGAAGCTTTCTTT
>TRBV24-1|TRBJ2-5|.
CATRSGSWIYQETQYF
TGTGCCACCAGGTCGGGGAGTTGGATTTACCAAGAGACCCAGTACTTC
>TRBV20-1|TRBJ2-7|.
CSASSREPYEQYF
TGCAGTGCTAGTAGCAGGGAACCCTACGAGCAGTACTTC
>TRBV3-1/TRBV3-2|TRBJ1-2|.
CASSQASGGYTF
TGTGCCAGCAGCCAAGCTTCGGGAGGCTACACCTTC
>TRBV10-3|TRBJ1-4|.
CAISEGRGPPEKLFF
TGTGCCATCAGTGAGGGTAGGGGCCCTCCTGAAAAACTGTTTTTT
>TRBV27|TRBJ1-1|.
CASSLEGASSEAFF
TGTGCCAGCAGTTTAGAAGGGGCGTCCTCTGAAGCTTTCTTT
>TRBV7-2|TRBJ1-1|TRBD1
CASSARTGRATEAFF
TGTGCCAGCAGCGCTCGGACAGGGCGAGCCACTGAAGCTTTCTTT
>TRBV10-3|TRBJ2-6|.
CAIPQGPGANVLTF
TGTGCCATCCCACAGGGTCCCGGGGCCAACGTCCTGACTTTC
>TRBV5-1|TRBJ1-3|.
CASTAPGNTIYF
TGCGCCAGCACCGCGCCGGGAAACACCATATATTTT
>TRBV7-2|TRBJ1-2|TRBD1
CASSSLTGGADYGYTF
TGTGCCAGCAGCTCTCTGACAGGGGGCGCTGACTATGGCTACACCTTC